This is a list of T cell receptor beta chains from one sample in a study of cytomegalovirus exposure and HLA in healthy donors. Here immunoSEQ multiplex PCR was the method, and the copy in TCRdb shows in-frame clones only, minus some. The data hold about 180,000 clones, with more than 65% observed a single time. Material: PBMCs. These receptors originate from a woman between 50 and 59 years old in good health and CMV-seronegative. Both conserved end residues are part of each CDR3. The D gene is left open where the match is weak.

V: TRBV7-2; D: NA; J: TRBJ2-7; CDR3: CASSQRVRSDEQYF
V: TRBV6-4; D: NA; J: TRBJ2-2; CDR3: CASSPSRNTGELFF
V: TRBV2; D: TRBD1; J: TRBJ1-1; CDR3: CASSEDRGLDEAFF
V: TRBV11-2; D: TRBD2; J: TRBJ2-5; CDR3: CASSLGGSGRIETQYF
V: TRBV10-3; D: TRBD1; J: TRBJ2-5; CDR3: CAISDTGTGGEETQYF
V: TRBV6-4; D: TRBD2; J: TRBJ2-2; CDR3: CASSDYAGGGTGELFF
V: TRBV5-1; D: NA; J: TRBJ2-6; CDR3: CASSSTGYSGANVLTF
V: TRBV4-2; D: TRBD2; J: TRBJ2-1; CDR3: CASSHHSGRAKNEQFF
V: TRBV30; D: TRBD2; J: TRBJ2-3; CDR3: CAWSLAGGRGDTQYF
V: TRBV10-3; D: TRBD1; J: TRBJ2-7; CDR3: CAISRRQGSYEQYF
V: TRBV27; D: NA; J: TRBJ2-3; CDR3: CASSPGTPYTDTQYF
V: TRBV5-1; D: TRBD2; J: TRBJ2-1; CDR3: CASSLTGLAGDGQFF
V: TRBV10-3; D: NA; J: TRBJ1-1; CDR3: CAISAGAGEAFF
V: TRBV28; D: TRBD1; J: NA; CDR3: CATGTGTYEQYF
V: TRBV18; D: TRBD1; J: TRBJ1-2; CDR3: CASSPGTGGFYGYTF
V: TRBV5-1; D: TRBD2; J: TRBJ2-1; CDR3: CASSRGLAGPAYNEQFF
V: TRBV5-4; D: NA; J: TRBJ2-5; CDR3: CASSLGDTETQYF
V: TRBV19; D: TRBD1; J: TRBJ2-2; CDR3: CASSIRDRVTGELFF
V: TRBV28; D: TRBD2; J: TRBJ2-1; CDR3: CASISLAGSGQSDEQFF
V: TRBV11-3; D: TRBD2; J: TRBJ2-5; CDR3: CASSPRSGAETQYF
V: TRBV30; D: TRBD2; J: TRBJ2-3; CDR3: CAWSGGLAGRFGTQYF
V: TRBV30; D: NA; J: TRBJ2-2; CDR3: CAWSPGWGRTNTGELFF
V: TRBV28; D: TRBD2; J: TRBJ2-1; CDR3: CASSMTSSGIYNEQFF
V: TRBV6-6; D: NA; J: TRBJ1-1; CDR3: CASSYPGRGNTEAFF
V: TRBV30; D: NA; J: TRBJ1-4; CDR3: CASLNEKLFF
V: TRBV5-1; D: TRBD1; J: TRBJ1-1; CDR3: CASSLALNRGPLPGNTEAFF
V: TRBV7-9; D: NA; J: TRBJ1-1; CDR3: CASSLGGAGATEAFF
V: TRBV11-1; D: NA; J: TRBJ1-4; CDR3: CASSLRGANEKLFF
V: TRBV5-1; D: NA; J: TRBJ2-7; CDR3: CASSLEPRGLFEQYF
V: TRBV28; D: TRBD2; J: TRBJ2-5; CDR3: CASNLLAGGGIEETQYF
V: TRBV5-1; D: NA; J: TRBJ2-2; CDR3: CASSRSGPNTGELFF
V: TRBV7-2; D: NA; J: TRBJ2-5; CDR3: CALAAGPLETQYF
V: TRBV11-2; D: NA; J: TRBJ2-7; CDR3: CASSSSYEQYF
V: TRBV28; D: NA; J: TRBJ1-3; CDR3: CASSLSEIGNTIYF
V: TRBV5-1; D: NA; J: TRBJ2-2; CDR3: CASSLVSANTGELFF
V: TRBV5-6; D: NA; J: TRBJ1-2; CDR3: CASSPGTTNYGYTF
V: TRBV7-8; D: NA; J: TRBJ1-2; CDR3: CASSLGTRGGYTF
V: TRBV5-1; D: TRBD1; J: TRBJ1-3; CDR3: CASSLTGAGNTIYF